This TCR beta chain was retrieved from a study of T cells in Graves' hyperthyroidism and ophthalmopathy. Amplified TCR beta CDR3 regions came from RNA transcripts. When the TCR CDR3 underwent first-round RT-PCR, the HTBI primer set was used. TCRdb independently ran MiXCR on the multiplex PCR reads; one entry per CDR3 protein. Of approximately 420,000 distinct CDR3 sequences in the sample, roughly 13% are singletons; the top ten hold about 5%. CDR3 length: 15 amino acids. Germline V gives CDR1 LNHDA, CDR2 SQIVND (reference sequence). V trimming: 8 bases; J trimming: 2 bases; junction bases outside the gene matches: 8.

The source of this sequence is a woman between 18 and 29 years old with Graves' hyperthyroidism. Sequencing was done on a sample of blood. The gene calls are TRBV19 and TRBJ2-3; 9 bases map to TRBD2. CDR3 nucleotide sequence: TGTGCCAGTTCCAGGCCTAGCGGGACCACAGATACGCAGTATTTT. This encodes CASSRPSGTTDTQYF.